These T cell receptor beta chains were read from a single sample in a study of OX40 agonist ivuxolimab in advanced cancers. Sequenced by immunoSEQ multiplex PCR; TCRdb stores in-frame clones only, minus some. The sample records about 95,000 clones, about 91% being singletons. Here the sequenced sample was CD4+ or CD8+ T cells sorted from blood, taken in a trial of the OX40 agonist ivuxolimab. Receptors were obtained from an adult with an advanced solid tumor such as melanoma, head and neck, liver or kidney cancer. Each CDR3 is given with its conserved first and last residue. D genes are given only for firm matches. Only part of the rows carry a size: once, few, many, or a class if the clone is expanded.

TRBV10-3	.	TRBJ2-5	.	TGTGCCATCAAGGGGATGCAAGAGACCCAGTACTTC	CAIKGMQETQYF
TRBV6-5	TRBD1	TRBJ2-1	.	TGTGCCAGCAGTAGACAGGGAAGGGGGAATGAGCAGTTCTTC	CASSRQGRGNEQFF
TRBV11-2	.	TRBJ2-7	.	TGTGCCAGCAGCTTAGGGACCGCAAGCTCCTACGAGCAGTACTTC	CASSLGTASSYEQYF
TRBV27	TRBD2	TRBJ2-3	.	TGTGCCAGCAGTCCCCGGACTAGCGGGATGGGAGATACGCAGTATTTT	CASSPRTSGMGDTQYF
TRBV27	TRBD1	TRBJ2-7	.	TGTGCCAGCCGTCAGGGGGCCGGGGAGCAGTACTTC	CASRQGAGEQYF
TRBV5-6	.	TRBJ2-5	.	TGTGCCAGCAGCTTGGGGCTGAAGGAGACCCAGTACTTC	CASSLGLKETQYF
TRBV5-5	TRBD2	TRBJ2-1	.	TGTGCCAGCAGCTTGGCAGGGACTAGCGTTTACAATGAGCAGTTCTTC	CASSLAGTSVYNEQFF
TRBV5-6	.	TRBJ1-1	.	TGTGCCAGCAGCTCGGGGGCGGGCACTGAAGCTTTCTTT	CASSSGAGTEAFF
TRBV6-1	TRBD1	TRBJ1-5	.	TGTGCCAGCAGTGAATCCCCGGGACAGGGGGTAAATCAGCCCCAGCATTTT	CASSESPGQGVNQPQHF
TRBV19	TRBD2	TRBJ2-1	.	TGTGCCAGTAGTCTGGGGACTATAGGTGAGCAGTTCTTC	CASSLGTIGEQFF
TRBV5-1	.	TRBJ1-4	.	TGCGCCAGCAGCTTAGGCGCACCCCCCGTGAAAAAACTGTTTTTT	CASSLGAPPVKKLFF
TRBV4-1	TRBD1	TRBJ2-3	.	TGCGCCAGCAGCCTCCAAGTGGGACAGGGGGTTCAGGATACGCAGTATTTT	CASSLQVGQGVQDTQYF
TRBV14	TRBD1	TRBJ1-5	.	TGTGCCAGCAGCCCAGGCGGACAGGACAATCAGCCCCAGCATTTT	CASSPGGQDNQPQHF
TRBV9	.	TRBJ1-2	.	TGTGCCAGCAGAGACCCGGCAGTTGGCTACACCTTC	CASRDPAVGYTF
TRBV4-3	.	TRBJ2-7	.	TGCGCCAGCAGCCAGGTTATGAGCTCCGAGCAGTACTTC	CASSQVMSSEQYF
TRBV7-9	.	TRBJ2-7	.	TGTGCCAGCAGCTTAGTTAACGAGCAGTACTTC	CASSLVNEQYF
TRBV11-3	TRBD1	TRBJ1-2	once	TGTGCCAGCAGCTCGGACAGGGGGAAGAATGGCTACACCTTC	CASSSDRGKNGYTF
TRBV6-5	.	TRBJ2-5	few	TGTGCCAGCAGATCTAGCGTACCCAGGGAGACCCAGTACTTC	CASRSSVPRETQYF
TRBV7-9	.	TRBJ1-1	.	TGTGCCAGCAGCTTAGAAGTGAACACTGAAGCTTTCTTT	CASSLEVNTEAFF
TRBV28	.	TRBJ1-4	.	TGTGCCAGCAGTTTTTCGGGAAATGAAAAACTGTTTTTT	CASSFSGNEKLFF
TRBV5-4	TRBD1	TRBJ1-5	.	TGTGCCAGCAGCGAAGGGACAGGGGTGGGTCAGCCCCAGCATTTT	CASSEGTGVGQPQHF
TRBV11-3	.	TRBJ2-3	.	TGTGCCAGCAGCCGTGGCACAGATACGCAGTATTTT	CASSRGTDTQYF
TRBV12-5	.	TRBJ1-5	.	TGTGCTAGTTCGTGGGGGGAGGTCGGCAATCAGCCCCAGCATTTT	CASSWGEVGNQPQHF